One and the same sample provided the 3 T cell receptor beta chains below, sequenced in a study of early T cells in non-severe SARS-CoV-2 infection. TCRdb ran MiXCR on the 5' RACE reads and lists one entry per CDR3 protein. The repertoire holds about 50,000 distinct CDR3 sequences, with over 9.5% as singletons. The sequencing sample was made of whole blood. Source of these receptors: an adult who was a healthcare worker with PCR-confirmed SARS-CoV-2 infection or an uninfected control (not recorded which).

This clonotype was observed many times. The chain links TRBV3-1 to TRBJ2-5; 13 positions match TRBD2. Unmatched junction bases numbered 4, after V lost 4 bases and J lost 5 bases. The CDR3 extends over 15 amino acids. Per germline, CDR1 LGHDT and CDR2 YNNKEL (reference sequence). The CDR3 DNA sequence: TGTGCCAGCAGCCTCGGGACTAGCGGGATTGAGACCCAGTACTTC. It is translated as CASSLGTSGIETQYF.

At least ten counts were recorded for this clonotype. The genes are TRBV5-1 and TRBJ2-5; 9 bases match TRBD1. The V gene end was trimmed by 3 bases and the J gene end by 3 bases; junction bases not matched to a gene: 0. Germline CDR1 reads SGHRS; CDR2 reads YFSETQ. This CDR3 contains 13 residues. In DNA, the CDR3 is TGCGCCAGCAGCTGGACAGGGGAAGAGACCCAGTACTTC. Amino acid sequence: CASSWTGEETQYF.

The chain is built from TRBV12-3 or TRBV12-4 and TRBJ1-2, with TRBD1 identical over 8 bases. The CDR3 is made up of 15 amino acids. The V and J ends lost 4 bases and 4 bases, in that order; junction bases with no gene match: 8. The DNA for the CDR3 is TGTGCCAGCAGTTACCGGACAGGGAGCCGCTATGGCTACACCTTC. It codes for CASSYRTGSRYGYTF.